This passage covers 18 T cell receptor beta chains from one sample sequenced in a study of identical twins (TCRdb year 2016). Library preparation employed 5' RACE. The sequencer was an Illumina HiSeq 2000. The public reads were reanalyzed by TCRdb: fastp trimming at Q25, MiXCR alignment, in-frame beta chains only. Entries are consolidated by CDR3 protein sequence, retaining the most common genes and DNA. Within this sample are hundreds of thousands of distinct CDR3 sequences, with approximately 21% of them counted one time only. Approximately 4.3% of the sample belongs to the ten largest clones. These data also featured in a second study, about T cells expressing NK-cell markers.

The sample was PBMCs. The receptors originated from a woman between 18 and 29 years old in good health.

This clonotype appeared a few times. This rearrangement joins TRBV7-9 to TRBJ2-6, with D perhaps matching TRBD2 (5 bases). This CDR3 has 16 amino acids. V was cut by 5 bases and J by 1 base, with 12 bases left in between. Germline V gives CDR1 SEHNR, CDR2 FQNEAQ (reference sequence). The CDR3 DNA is TGTGCCAGCAGCCCCCGACTAAAATCTGGGGCCAACGTCCTGACTTTC. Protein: CASSPRLKSGANVLTF.

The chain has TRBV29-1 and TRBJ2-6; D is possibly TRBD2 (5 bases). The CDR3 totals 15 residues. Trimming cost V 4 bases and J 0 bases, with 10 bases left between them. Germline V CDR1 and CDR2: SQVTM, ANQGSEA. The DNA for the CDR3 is TGCAGCGTTGTCAGCGGTGCCTCTGGGGCCAACGTCCTGACTTTC. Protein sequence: CSVVSGASGANVLTF.

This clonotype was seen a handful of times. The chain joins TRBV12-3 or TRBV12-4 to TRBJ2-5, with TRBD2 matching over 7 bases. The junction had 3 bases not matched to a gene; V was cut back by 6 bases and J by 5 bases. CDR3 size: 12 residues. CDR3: CASSRTSETQYF. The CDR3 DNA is TGTGCCAGCAGCCGGACTAGTGAGACCCAGTACTTC.

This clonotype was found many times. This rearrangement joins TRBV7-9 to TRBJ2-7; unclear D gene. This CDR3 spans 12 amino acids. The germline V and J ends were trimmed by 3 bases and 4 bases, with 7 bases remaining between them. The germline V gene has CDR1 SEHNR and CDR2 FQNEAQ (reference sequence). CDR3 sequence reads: CASSFSVYEQYF. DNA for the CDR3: TGTGCCAGCAGCTTCTCGGTTTACGAGCAGTACTTC.

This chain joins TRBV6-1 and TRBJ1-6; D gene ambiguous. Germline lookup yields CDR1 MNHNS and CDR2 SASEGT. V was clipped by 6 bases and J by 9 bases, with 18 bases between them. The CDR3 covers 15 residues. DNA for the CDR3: TGTGCCAGCAGGCACGAGAGTCTTGGGGTTTCACCCCTCCACTTT. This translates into CASRHESLGVSPLHF.

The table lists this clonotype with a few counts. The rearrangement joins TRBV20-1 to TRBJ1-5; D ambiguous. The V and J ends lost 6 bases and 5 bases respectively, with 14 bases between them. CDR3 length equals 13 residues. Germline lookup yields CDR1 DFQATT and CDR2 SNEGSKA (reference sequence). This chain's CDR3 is CSATVPPYQPQHF. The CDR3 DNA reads TGCAGTGCAACCGTCCCGCCCTATCAGCCCCAGCATTTT.

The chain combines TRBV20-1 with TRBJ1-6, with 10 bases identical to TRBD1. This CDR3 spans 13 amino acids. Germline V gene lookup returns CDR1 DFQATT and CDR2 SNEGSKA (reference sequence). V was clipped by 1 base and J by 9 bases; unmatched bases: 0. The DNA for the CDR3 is TGCAGTGCTAGAGGGACAGGGGGTTCACCCCTCCACTTT. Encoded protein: CSARGTGGSPLHF.

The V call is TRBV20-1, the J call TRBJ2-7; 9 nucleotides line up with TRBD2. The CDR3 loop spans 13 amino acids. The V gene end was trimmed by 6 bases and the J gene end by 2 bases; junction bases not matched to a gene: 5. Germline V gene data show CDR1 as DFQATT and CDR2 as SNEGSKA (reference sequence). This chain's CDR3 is CSAQTSGAYEQYF. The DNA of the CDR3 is TGCAGTGCCCAGACTAGCGGTGCCTACGAGCAGTACTTC.

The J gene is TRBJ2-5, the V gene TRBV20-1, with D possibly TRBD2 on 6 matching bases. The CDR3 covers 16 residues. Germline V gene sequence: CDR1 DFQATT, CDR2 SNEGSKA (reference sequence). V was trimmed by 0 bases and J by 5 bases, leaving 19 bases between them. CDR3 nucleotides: TGCAGTGCTAGAGATGGTCTCAGGGAGGAAAGGGAGACCCAGTACTTC. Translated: CSARDGLREERETQYF.

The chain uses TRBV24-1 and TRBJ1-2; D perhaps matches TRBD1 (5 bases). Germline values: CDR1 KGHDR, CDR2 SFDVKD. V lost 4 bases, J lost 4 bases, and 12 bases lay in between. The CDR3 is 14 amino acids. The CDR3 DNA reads TGTGCCACCAGTGACGGGACGGGACTCTATGGCTACACCTTC. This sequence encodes CATSDGTGLYGYTF.

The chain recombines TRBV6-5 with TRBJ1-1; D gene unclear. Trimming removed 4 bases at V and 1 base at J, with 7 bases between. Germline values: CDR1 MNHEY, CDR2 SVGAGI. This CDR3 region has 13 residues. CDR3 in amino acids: CASSFRWNTEAFF. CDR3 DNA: TGTGCCAGCAGTTTCAGATGGAACACTGAAGCTTTCTTT.

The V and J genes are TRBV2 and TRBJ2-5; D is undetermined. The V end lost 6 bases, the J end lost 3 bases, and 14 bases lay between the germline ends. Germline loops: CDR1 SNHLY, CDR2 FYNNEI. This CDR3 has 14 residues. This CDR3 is CASSHNSVEETQYF. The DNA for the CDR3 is TGTGCCAGCAGCCATAACTCGGTGGAAGAGACCCAGTACTTC.

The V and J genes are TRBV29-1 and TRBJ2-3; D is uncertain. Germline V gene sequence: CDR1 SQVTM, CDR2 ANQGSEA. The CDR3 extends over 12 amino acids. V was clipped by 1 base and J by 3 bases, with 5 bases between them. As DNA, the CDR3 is TGCAGCGTTGAAGGGTGGACAGATACGCAGTATTTT. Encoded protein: CSVEGWTDTQYF.

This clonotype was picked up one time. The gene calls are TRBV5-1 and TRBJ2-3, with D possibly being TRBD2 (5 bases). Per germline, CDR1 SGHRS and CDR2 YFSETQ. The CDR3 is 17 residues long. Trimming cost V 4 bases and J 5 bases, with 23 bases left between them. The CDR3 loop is CASSPGVLTGSQDTQYF. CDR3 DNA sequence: TGCGCCAGCAGCCCAGGAGTCTTGACGGGGTCACAAGATACGCAGTATTTT.

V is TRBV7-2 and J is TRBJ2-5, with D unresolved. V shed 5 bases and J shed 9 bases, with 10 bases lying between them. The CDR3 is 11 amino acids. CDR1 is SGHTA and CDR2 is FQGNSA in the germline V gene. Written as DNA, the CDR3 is TGTGCCAGCAGCAAGTACACAGCCCAGTACTTC. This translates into CASSKYTAQYF.

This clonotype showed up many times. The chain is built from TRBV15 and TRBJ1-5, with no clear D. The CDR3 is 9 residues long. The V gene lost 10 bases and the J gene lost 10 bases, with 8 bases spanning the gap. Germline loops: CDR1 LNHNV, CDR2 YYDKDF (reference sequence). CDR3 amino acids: CAIGSPQHF. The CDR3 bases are TGTGCCATCGGTTCCCCCCAGCATTTT.

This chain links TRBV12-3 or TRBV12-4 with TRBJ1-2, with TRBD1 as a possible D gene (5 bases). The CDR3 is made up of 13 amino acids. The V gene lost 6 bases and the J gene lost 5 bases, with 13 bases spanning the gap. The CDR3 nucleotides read TGTGCCAGCAGGCCTCGGGGCCCTTATGGCTACACCTTC. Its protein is CASRPRGPYGYTF.

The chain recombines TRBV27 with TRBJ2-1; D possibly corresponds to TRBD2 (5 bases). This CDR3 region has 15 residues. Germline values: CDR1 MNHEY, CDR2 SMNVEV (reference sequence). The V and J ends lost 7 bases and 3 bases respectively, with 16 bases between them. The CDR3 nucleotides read TGTGCCAGCACCTCGGGAACTGGGGTCTACAATGAGCAGTTCTTC. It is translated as CASTSGTGVYNEQFF.